The T cell receptor beta chain described here comes from a study of blood T cells in healthy people across ages. A sample-barcoded 5' primer and a J-beta primer mix were used in a second PCR of about 7 to 12 cycles. Using its own MiXCR run on the 5' RACE reads, TCRdb lists one record per CDR3 protein. Here the sample spans about 1.8 million distinct CDR3 sequences, roughly 52% being singletons. Study-wide findings and caveats: Fewer expanded clones and more diversity marked long-lived versus aged donors.

The sample holds a few counts of this clonotype. Antigen specificity is unknown. Germline V lookup: CDR1 LGHNA, CDR2 YSLEER. The CDR3 is made up of 15 amino acids. With V trimmed by 4 bases and J by 6 bases, 11 bases remained unmatched. The rearrangement joins TRBV4-3 to TRBJ2-7; 8 nucleotides agree with TRBD1. The specimen sequenced was blood. The sequence was collected from a woman in her 40s in good health. The CDR3 nucleotides read TGCGCCAGCAGCCGCCTTCCGACAGGGGATGTCGAGCAGTACTTC. This codes for CASSRLPTGDVEQYF.